This TCR beta chain was recorded in a study of blood T cell repertoires in COVID-19. Looking at the study overall: The origin of the acute and convalescent COVID-19 samples was the United States, Italy and Spain. The analysed material was cDNA or gDNA that came from T cells, B-cell-depleted T cells, or PBMCs.

The CDR3 has 14 amino acids. Germline V gene data show CDR1 as SGHNT and CDR2 as YYREEE (reference sequence). Trimming cost V 5 bases and J 4 bases; bases outside gene matches: 6. The authors' processing: Estimation of nucleated cell counts relied on the amplification of reference gene primers. Generated by immunoSEQ multiplex PCR, the TCRdb table keeps only in-frame clones and is missing some. V and J calls plus clone size are reproduced from that table; the DNA served to infer D and trimming. The table records 120,000 to 150,000 clones, about 90% of them present only once. Sequencing was done on a sample of peripheral blood. This sequence originates from a man of 80 years or more with acute or convalescent COVID-19. J is TRBJ2-7 and V is TRBV5-4; 10 positions match TRBD1. The DNA for the CDR3 is TGTGCCAGCAGTCAGACGGGACAGGGGTACGAGCAGTACTTC. It is translated as CASSQTGQGYEQYF.